This TCR beta chain was profiled in a study of T cell clones after liver transplantation. Turning to the study itself: Post-transplant blood was tracked for graft-donor-reactive T cell clones identified in a pre-transplant mixed lymphocyte reaction. Three of the eight recipients were HCV-positive; the rest had non-autoimmune, non-viral transplant indications. Draws occurred before transplant, before withdrawal, and after complete or failed withdrawal.

Germline V gene lookup returns CDR1 MNHEY and CDR2 SMNVEV (reference sequence). Trimming stripped 3 bases from V and 2 bases from J, with 9 bases between. The CDR3 consists of 14 residues. General study findings and limits: A significant post-transplant drop in circulating graft-donor-reactive CD4 TCRbeta sequences occurred in most of the 8 subjects.

Here immunoSEQ multiplex PCR was the method, and the copy in TCRdb shows in-frame clones only, minus some. The table records about 16,000 clones, approximately 80% of them present only once. Comments on this clone: Its antigen is not identified.

The starting material was CD8+ T cells from blood, obtained around 50 months after liver transplant. The sequence came from a human patient who received a liver transplant. The T cells may partly be graft donor cells. The rearrangement joins TRBV27 to TRBJ2-3; a possible D gene is TRBD2 (5 bases). This chain's CDR3 is CASSFEGVTDTQYF. The CDR3 DNA follows: TGTGCCAGCAGTTTCGAGGGAGTCACAGATACGCAGTATTTT.